The 24 T cell receptor beta chains presented below share a single source sample, sequenced in a study of blood T cell repertoires in COVID-19. Measured with immunoSEQ multiplex PCR; TCRdb has only the in-frame clones, and not every one. The table shows some 390,000 clones, with around 84% occurring only once. What was sequenced was peripheral blood. The receptors stem from a human donor in a cohort sampled during active COVID-19.

This clone was counted only a few times. The V call is TRBV27, the J call TRBJ2-4; 14 nucleotides agree with TRBD2. This CDR3 has 16 residues. Germline CDR1 and CDR2: MNHEY and SMNVEV (reference sequence). Trimming removed 5 bases from V and 4 bases from J; junction bases left unmatched: 4. The CDR3 protein is CASSARLAGGKNIQYF. The DNA for the CDR3 is TGTGCCAGCAGTGCCAGACTAGCGGGAGGGAAAAACATTCAGTACTTC.

This rearrangement joins TRBV19 to TRBJ1-5, with D unresolved. The ends were cut back, 11 bases at V and 3 bases at J, with 14 bases in the middle. This CDR3 contains 13 residues. Per the germline V gene, CDR1 is LNHDA and CDR2 is SQIVND (reference sequence). The DNA for the CDR3 is TGTGCCGCTGCGGTCGGCAACAATCAGCCCCAGCATTTT. It encodes CAAAVGNNQPQHF.

This clone was counted a few times. The chain recombines TRBV7-9 with TRBJ1-1; D is unresolved. The V end was cut by 1 base, the J end by 2 bases, with 14 bases between. The CDR3 covers 16 residues. Germline CDR1 SEHNR, CDR2 FQNEAQ (reference sequence). CDR3 region: CASSLVYFGENTEAFF. The CDR3 DNA reads TGTGCCAGCAGCTTAGTTTACTTCGGGGAAAACACTGAAGCTTTCTTT.

The chain carries TRBV7-9 and TRBJ1-1; TRBD1 matches 10 bases. The CDR3 is made up of 14 amino acids. The ends lost 3 bases at V and 5 bases at J; junction bases unmatched: 3. CDR1 is SEHNR, CDR2 FQNEAQ, per germline (reference sequence). CDR3 residues: CASSFGTGVTEAFF. DNA of the CDR3: TGTGCCAGCAGCTTTGGGACAGGGGTTACTGAAGCTTTCTTT.

The rearrangement uses TRBV4-1 and TRBJ2-3, with TRBD2 identical over 12 bases. This CDR3 spans 17 amino acids. The J segment lost 2 bases and the V segment lost 4 bases, leaving 7 bases of the junction unmatched. The germline V gene has CDR1 MGHRA and CDR2 YSYEKL. The DNA of the CDR3 is TGCGCCAGCAGCCTAGCAGCTAGCGGGAGGGACACAGATACGCAGTATTTT. Translating it yields CASSLAASGRDTDTQYF.

This clone turned up a few times. This sequence joins TRBV6-1 and TRBJ1-1; 7 bases fit TRBD1. CDR1 is MNHNS, CDR2 SASEGT, per germline. The J segment lost 8 bases and the V segment lost 6 bases, leaving 3 bases of the junction unmatched. CDR3 length equals 11 residues. The CDR3: CASSTDREAFF. CDR3 in DNA: TGTGCCAGCAGCACGGACAGGGAAGCTTTCTTT.

This chain uses TRBV7-8 with TRBJ2-7, with 8 nucleotides matching TRBD1. The ends lost 5 bases at V and 5 bases at J; junction bases unmatched: 11. Looked up from germline, CDR1 is SGHVS and CDR2 is FQNEAQ. This CDR3 comprises 15 residues. The CDR3 is CASSTFRTGFDEQYF. CDR3 bases: TGTGCCAGCAGCACGTTCCGGACAGGGTTCGACGAGCAGTACTTC.

This clone was found a few times. The gene calls are TRBV13 and TRBJ2-3; D call uncertain. Between the trimmed V and J ends, which lost 4 bases and 5 bases, there was a span of 10 bases. This CDR3 comprises 13 residues. CDR1 and CDR2 (germline): PRHDT, FYEKMQ (reference sequence). The CDR3 nucleotides are TGTGCCAGCAGCTCCCGGAGACGAGATACGCAGTATTTT. It is translated as CASSSRRRDTQYF. Full variable domain (remainder filled in from reference TRBV13 and TRBJ2-3): AAGVIQSPRHLIKEKRETATLKCYPIPRHDTVYWYQQGPGQDPQFLISFYEKMQSDKGSIPDRFSAQQFSDYHSELNMSSLELGDSALYFCASSSRRRDTQYFGPGTRLTVL.

The rearrangement links TRBV5-1 to TRBJ2-2; D ambiguous. The V gene lost 0 bases and the J gene lost 3 bases, with 9 bases spanning the gap. This CDR3 spans 15 amino acids. CDR1 and CDR2 from the germline V gene are SGHRS and YFSETQ. CDR3 protein: CASSLAPADTGELFF. CDR3 DNA sequence: TGCGCCAGCAGCTTGGCCCCCGCGGACACCGGGGAGCTGTTTTTT.

CDR3 in DNA: TGTGCCAGCAGGATAGCGGGGGGTAGCTCCTACAATGAGCAGTTCTTC. As protein: CASRIAGGSSYNEQFF. V and J are TRBV7-2 and TRBJ2-1, with TRBD2 identical over 10 bases. The V gene's germline CDR1 is SGHTA and CDR2 FQGNSA. The CDR3 consists of 16 residues. V was pared by 6 bases and J by 0 bases, with 5 bases of the junction left unmatched.

The chain recombines TRBV11-3 with TRBJ2-1; TRBD2 agrees at 7 bases. V was pared by 2 bases and J by 4 bases, with 2 bases of the junction left unmatched. Germline V CDR1 and CDR2: SGHNT, YENEEA. The CDR3 covers 14 residues. Written as DNA, the CDR3 is TGTGCCAGCAGCTTAACTAGCGAATACAATGAGCAGTTCTTC. Amino acids: CASSLTSEYNEQFF.

Many counts were recorded for this clone. The chain links TRBV24-1 to TRBJ2-1; 10 nucleotides match TRBD2. Germline lookup yields CDR1 KGHDR and CDR2 SFDVKD. Trimming took 4 bases from V and 7 from J; bases not matched to a gene: 12. The CDR3 is made up of 17 amino acids. This CDR3 is CATSDPGVSGRRNEQFF. In nucleotides, the CDR3 is TGTGCCACCAGTGACCCGGGGGTTAGCGGGAGGCGGAATGAGCAGTTCTTC.

CDR3 loop: CASSLNGETLNEKLFF. The CDR3 nucleotides read TGCGCCAGCAGCTTAAACGGGGAGACTCTTAATGAAAAACTGTTTTTT. The rearrangement joins TRBV5-1 to TRBJ1-4; D gene unclear. CDR1 is SGHRS and CDR2 is YFSETQ in the germline V gene. This CDR3 comprises 16 residues. Trimming left V 2 bases short and J 4 bases short, with 15 bases between. Full variable domain (outside the CDR3, taken from reference TRBV5-1 and TRBJ1-4): KAGVTQTPRYLIKTRGQQVTLSCSPISGHRSVSWYQQTPGQGLQFLFEYFSETQRNKGNFPGRFSGRQFSNSRSEMNVSTLELGDSALYLCASSLNGETLNEKLFFGSGTQLSVL.

The rearrangement joins TRBV9 to TRBJ1-1; D call uncertain. With 0 bases removed from V and 2 bases from J, the gap between germline ends came to 5 bases. There are 13 residues in the CDR3. Looked up from germline, CDR1 is SGDLS and CDR2 is YYNGEE. For the CDR3, the DNA is TGTGCCAGCAGCGTAGGAGAAAACACTGAAGCTTTCTTT. It codes for CASSVGENTEAFF.

The V call is TRBV27, the J call TRBJ2-6, with unresolved D. The CDR3 totals 14 residues. Trimming left V 4 bases short and J 2 bases short, with 6 bases between. CDR1 MNHEY and CDR2 SMNVEV come from the germline V gene (reference sequence). CDR3 coding DNA: TGTGCCAGCAGTTCCCACACTGGGGCCAACGTCCTGACTTTC. Translating gives CASSSHTGANVLTF.

This clone is labeled medium-sized. The chain carries TRBV7-9 and TRBJ1-2; 7 positions match TRBD1. With 0 bases clipped from V and 6 bases from J, the junction kept 1 base outside the gene matches. The CDR3 loop spans 13 amino acids. CDR1 and CDR2 (germline): SEHNR, FQNEAQ (reference sequence). In nucleotides, the CDR3 is TGTGCCAGCAGCTTAGCACAGGGGCATGGCTACACCTTC. It is translated as CASSLAQGHGYTF.

The chain employs TRBV6-2 or TRBV6-3 and TRBJ1-1, with D unresolved. The CDR3 spans 13 residues. Trimming pared 2 bases from V and 7 bases from J, leaving 11 bases between. Per germline, CDR1 MNHEY and CDR2 SVGEGT. CDR3 nucleotide sequence: TGTGCCAGCAGTTACGGTGTCAGAAATGAAGCTTTCTTT. It translates to CASSYGVRNEAFF.

The chain is built from TRBV3-1 (or the pseudogene TRBV3-2) and TRBJ2-1; D is uncertain. CDR3 length: 12 residues. Germline V gives CDR1 LGHDT, CDR2 YNNKEL (reference sequence). Trimming stripped 2 bases from V and 7 bases from J, with 6 bases between. CDR3 in DNA: TGTGCCAGCAGCCAATTTCTGAATGAGCAGTTCTTC. It specifies CASSQFLNEQFF.

A few counts support this clone. The gene calls are TRBV7-2 and TRBJ2-2, with 10 bases that match TRBD2. V gave up 3 bases and J gave up 7 bases; unmatched junction bases: 5. This CDR3 spans 15 amino acids. Germline V gene data show CDR1 as SGHTA and CDR2 as FQGNSA. The CDR3 DNA is TGTGCCAGCAGCTTTAGCGGGGGGATCCGCGGGGAGCTGTTTTTT. It codes for CASSFSGGIRGELFF.

This clone was seen a single time. This rearrangement joins TRBV28 to TRBJ1-4; possibly TRBD1 for D (6 bases). Trimming stripped 7 bases from V and 3 bases from J, with 18 bases between. There are 16 residues in the CDR3. In germline, CDR1 is MDHEN, CDR2 SYDVKM. CDR3 coding DNA: TGTGCCAGCACCCGGGGGGCCTTACCCTCTAATGAAAAACTGTTTTTT. Translated, it gives CASTRGALPSNEKLFF. The complete variable domain, with remaining parts taken from reference TRBV28 and TRBJ1-4, reads DVKVTQSSRYLVKRTGEKVFLECVQDMDHENMFWYRQDPGLGLRLIYFSYDVKMKEKGDIPEGYSVSREKKERFSLILESASTNQTSMYLCASTRGALPSNEKLFFGSGTQLSVL.

The rearrangement joins TRBV18 to TRBJ2-1; 8 bases are a match to TRBD2. The CDR3 is 17 amino acids. Germline CDR1 and CDR2: KGHSH and LQKENI. The junction had 9 bases not matched to a gene; V was cut back by 1 base and J by 4 bases. Here the CDR3 DNA reads TGTGCCAGCTCACCACGGTCGGGGGGGTCAAGTTACAATGAGCAGTTCTTC. This sequence encodes CASSPRSGGSSYNEQFF.

With respect to this clone: Other DNA sequences from this sample encode an identical CDR3 as well. The V gene is TRBV9, the J gene TRBJ2-2; D is undetermined. Germline loops: CDR1 SGDLS, CDR2 YYNGEE. The ends were cut back, 0 bases at V and 1 base at J, with 7 bases in the middle. The CDR3 runs 15 residues. Written as DNA, the CDR3 is TGTGCCAGCAGCGTAGATTCTAGGAACACCGGGGAGCTGTTTTTT. This codes for CASSVDSRNTGELFF.

This chain connects TRBV3-1 (or the pseudogene TRBV3-2) to TRBJ1-2, with 10 bases lining up with TRBD1. V shed 1 base and J 6 bases; nucleotides not matched to a gene: 5. The germline CDR1 and CDR2 sequences are LGHDT and YNNKEL (reference sequence). The CDR3 contains 15 residues. This CDR3 reads CASSQAETGGNGYTF. The DNA of the CDR3 is TGTGCCAGCAGCCAAGCCGAGACAGGGGGCAATGGCTACACCTTC.

The chain couples TRBV3-1 (or the pseudogene TRBV3-2) to TRBJ1-5; TRBD1 matches at 8 bases. The ends lost 5 bases at V and 3 bases at J; junction bases unmatched: 3. There are 14 residues in the CDR3. CDR1 and CDR2 (germline): LGHDT, YNNKEL (reference sequence). In nucleotides, the CDR3 is TGTGCCAGCAGCTCAGGGGGCTCCAATCAGCCCCAGCATTTT. As protein: CASSSGGSNQPQHF.